This T cell receptor (beta chain) derives from a study of esophageal squamous cell carcinoma under preoperative chemotherapy. Study-wide points: Peripheral T cells showed a significant TCR diversity increase after chemotherapy, unlike tumor-infiltrating lymphocytes.

This clonotype ranks as medium-sized. Antigen: not known. Documented time point: after preoperative PTX-NDP chemotherapy. TCRdb itself ran the PCR reads through MiXCR, one entry per CDR3 protein. The profile shows around 1,400 distinct CDR3 sequences, less than 30% of them singletons. The germline CDR1 and CDR2 sequences are MNHEY and SMNVEV (reference sequence). This CDR3 is built from 15 residues. The sequence was obtained from a human donor with esophageal squamous cell carcinoma. The donor label of this sample is uncertain. This sample was gathered from a patient given preoperative chemotherapy. The chain recombines TRBV27 with TRBJ2-1, with D tentatively TRBD2 (5 bases). The assigned J gene may be wrong: the sequence end matches TRBJ2-7 better. CDR3 residues: CASSPPAGNFYEQYF. The CDR3 DNA reads TGTGCCAGCAGTCCTCCGGCCGGGAATTTCTACGAGCAGTACTTC.